Shown below are 17 T cell receptor beta chains from a single sample sequenced in a study of Graves' ophthalmopathy and Graves' hyperthyroidism. Amplification from RNA transcripts yielded the TCR beta CDR3 regions. HTBI primers were used in a first-round RT-PCR, which preceded a second-round multiplex PCR. TCRdb fed the multiplex PCR reads into MiXCR, producing one record per CDR3 protein. The sample lists a few hundred thousand distinct CDR3 sequences; just under 40% were seen once. The sequencing sample was made of peripheral blood or thyroid tissue (not recorded which). These receptor sequences come from an adult man with Graves' hyperthyroidism.

The chain is built from TRBV10-3 and TRBJ1-2, with D possibly matching TRBD1 (6 bases). Trimming stripped 0 bases from V and 4 bases from J, with 15 bases between. CDR1 and CDR2 (germline): ENHRY, SYGVKD. The CDR3 consists of 16 residues. CDR3 region: CAISESGQGRVYGYTF. DNA for the CDR3: TGTGCCATCAGTGAGTCGGGACAAGGTCGGGTCTATGGCTACACCTTC.

About this clonotype: An end of the junction differs from the germline gene, which may be a read error. The chain has TRBV7-6 and TRBJ2-7; D perhaps matches TRBD1 (6 bases). Germline-derived CDR1 and CDR2 are SGHVS and FNYEAQ. This CDR3 contains 16 residues. The DNA for the CDR3 is TGTGCCAGCAGCTTGGGGGCAGGGGCTTTCACAGATACGCAGTATTTC. Translation: CASSLGAGAFTDTQYF.

In regard to this clonotype: This may stem from a read error, because a much larger clone lies one nucleotide away. J is TRBJ2-7 and V is TRBV20-1, with 8 bases fitting TRBD2. V lost 6 bases, J lost 5 bases, and 15 bases stayed unmatched. The CDR3 is 15 amino acids. Germline V gene lookup returns CDR1 DFQATT and CDR2 SNEGSKA (reference sequence). The CDR3 reads CSAPLLREDPHEQYF. CDR3 coding DNA: TGCAGTGCCCCCCTTCTGCGGGAGGACCCCCACGAGCAGTACTTC.

V and J are TRBV7-2 and TRBJ2-5; 8 positions match TRBD1. CDR1 is SGHTA, CDR2 FQGNSA, per germline. The CDR3 spans 15 residues. Trimming took 6 bases from V and 9 from J; bases not matched to a gene: 15. The CDR3 DNA reads TGTGCCAGCAGGACCGGACAGGGTGGGAATCAGCCCCAGTACTTC. Amino acid sequence: CASRTGQGGNQPQYF. The variable domain in full, completed from reference TRBV7-2 and TRBJ2-5, reads GAGVSQSPSNKVTEKGKDVELRCDPISGHTALYWYRQSLGQGLEFLIYFQGNSAPDKSGLPSDRFSAERTGGSVSTLTIQRTQQEDSAVYLCASRTGQGGNQPQYFGPGTRLLVL.

The chain recombines TRBV2 with TRBJ2-2, with D possibly matching TRBD2 (5 bases). This CDR3 has 13 amino acids. Germline lookup yields CDR1 SNHLY and CDR2 FYNNEI. V was cut by 6 bases and J by 6 bases, with 11 bases left in between. The CDR3 bases are TGTGCCAGCAGCCGAGGACTCGCCGGGGAGCTGTTTTTT. Protein: CASSRGLAGELFF.

This clonotype came up many times. The chain is built from TRBV9 and TRBJ1-2; weak D call: TRBD1 (5 bases). Germline V gene lookup returns CDR1 SGDLS and CDR2 YYNGEE. Trimming removed 0 bases at V and 2 bases at J, with 11 bases between. This CDR3 has 15 amino acids. The CDR3 region is CASSVGGLSNYGYTF. For the CDR3, the DNA is TGTGCCAGCAGCGTAGGGGGGTTGAGCAACTATGGCTACACCTTC.

The rearrangement uses TRBV29-1 and TRBJ1-1; D possibly corresponds to TRBD1 (5 bases). With 4 bases removed from V and 7 bases from J, the gap between germline ends came to 16 bases. The CDR3 has 13 residues. CDR1 and CDR2 from the germline V gene are SQVTM and ANQGSEA. The CDR3 DNA follows: TGCAGCGTTGTCAGGGTCCTCGACAATGAAGCTTTCTTT. Its translation: CSVVRVLDNEAFF.

This clonotype appeared many times. The chain links TRBV6-5 to TRBJ1-2; D might be TRBD1 (5 bases). The CDR3 is 15 amino acids. Trimming removed 2 bases at V and 3 bases at J, with 13 bases between. Germline V lookup: CDR1 MNHEY, CDR2 SVGAGI. CDR3 coding DNA: TGTGCCAGCAGTTACCCGGAGAGGGGAGACTATGGCTACACCTTC. Amino acid sequence: CASSYPERGDYGYTF.

The chain couples TRBV7-9 to TRBJ1-5, with D perhaps TRBD1 (5 bases). The germline gives CDR1 SEHNR, CDR2 FQNEAQ (reference sequence). Between the trimmed V and J ends, which lost 3 bases and 2 bases, there was a span of 17 bases. There are 17 residues in the CDR3. The CDR3 spells CASSFTGGGAGNQPQHF. DNA for the CDR3: TGTGCCAGCAGCTTCACCGGGGGGGGTGCGGGCAATCAGCCCCAGCATTTT. The full variable domain, rest sourced from reference TRBV7-9 and TRBJ1-5, is DTGVSQNPRHKITKRGQNVTFRCDPISEHNRLYWYRQTLGQGPEFLTYFQNEAQLEKSRLLSDRFSAERPKGSFSTLEIQRTEQGDSAMYLCASSFTGGGAGNQPQHFGDGTRLSIL.

J is TRBJ2-7 and V is TRBV29-1, with TRBD1 matching over 7 bases. CDR1 and CDR2 from the germline V gene are SQVTM and ANQGSEA. This CDR3 spans 12 amino acids. Written as DNA, the CDR3 is TGCAGGTCTACCGGGACAGCCTACGAGCAGTACTTC. Translation: CRSTGTAYEQYF.

Concerning this clonotype itself: A much larger clone differs from this one at a single base, so this may be a read error. The chain links TRBV9 to TRBJ2-7; D is possibly TRBD1 (5 bases). Germline assignment: CDR1 SGDLS and CDR2 YYNGEE. This CDR3 is built from 15 residues. The CDR3 DNA is TGTGCCAGCAGCGTAGGTTGGGCAGGGTACTACGAGCGGTACTTC. This sequence encodes CASSVGWAGYYERYF.

The rearrangement joins TRBV20-1 to TRBJ2-5; tentatively, D is TRBD2 (6 bases). Germline loops: CDR1 DFQATT, CDR2 SNEGSKA (reference sequence). The CDR3 spans 13 residues. Trimming pared 4 bases from V and 11 bases from J, leaving 20 bases between. The CDR3 DNA reads TGCAGTGCTACCCGGGGAGGCACAGATACGCAGTACTTC. Translation: CSATRGGTDTQYF.

Details on this clonotype: A clone one base away is much larger, so this may be a read error. The CDR3 DNA follows: TGTGCCAGCAGCTTGGACAGGGCGCTTAAGGGACATGGCTACACCTTC. Translation gives CASSLDRALKGHGYTF. The chain links TRBV13 to TRBJ1-2; 8 bases are a match to TRBD1. The V and J ends lost 3 bases and 6 bases, in that order; junction bases with no gene match: 12. The CDR3 is 16 residues long. Germline CDR1 and CDR2: PRHDT and FYEKMQ (reference sequence).

This clonotype occurred many times. This chain connects TRBV12-3 or TRBV12-4 to TRBJ1-1, with no clear D. CDR3 length: 15 residues. Trimming shortened V by 3 bases and J by 0 bases, and 11 bases separated the two germline ends. The CDR3 DNA reads TGTGCCAGCAGTTTTCGGTCTCGCATGAACACTGAAGCTTTCTTT. Its translation is CASSFRSRMNTEAFF.

This clonotype was counted at least ten times. The chain is built from TRBV29-1 and TRBJ1-2; D gene ambiguous. This CDR3 comprises 12 residues. Trimming stripped 4 bases from V and 4 bases from J, with 10 bases between. Per germline, CDR1 SQVTM and CDR2 ANQGSEA. The CDR3 region is CSVGADAYGYTF. In DNA, the CDR3 is TGCAGCGTTGGGGCGGATGCCTATGGCTACACCTTC.

A remark on this clonotype: This may be a read error, as it is one base from a much larger clone. The gene calls are TRBV7-9 and TRBJ1-1, with 8 nucleotides matching TRBD1. Germline assignment: CDR1 SEHNR and CDR2 FQNEAQ (reference sequence). The J segment lost 3 bases and the V segment lost 5 bases, leaving 8 bases of the junction unmatched. The CDR3 length is 15 residues. This CDR3 reads CASSGDRSIYTEAFF. In DNA, the CDR3 is TGTGCCAGCAGCGGGGACAGGTCGATCTACACTGAAGCTTTCTTT. The variable domain in full, completed from reference TRBV7-9 and TRBJ1-1, reads DTGVSQNPRHKITKRGQNVTFRCDPISEHNRLYWYRQTLGQGPEFLTYFQNEAQLEKSRLLSDRFSAERPKGSFSTLEIQRTEQGDSAMYLCASSGDRSIYTEAFFGQGTRLTVV.

V and J are TRBV19 and TRBJ2-3, with 8 bases that match TRBD1. Trimming cost V 9 bases and J 1 base; bases outside gene matches: 3. This CDR3 has 13 residues. Germline V CDR1 and CDR2: LNHDA, SQIVND (reference sequence). The CDR3 DNA reads as TGTGCCAGCACGGGACAGGGCACAGATACGCAGTATTTT. It translates to CASTGQGTDTQYF.